Presented here are 17 T cell receptor beta chains from one specimen sequenced in a study of cytomegalovirus exposure and HLA in healthy donors. The data were produced by immunoSEQ multiplex PCR, yet TCRdb's version contains in-frame clones alone and is incomplete. The sample has about 180,000 clones; 85% are singletons. Source material: PBMCs. The receptors stem from a man in his late teens or twenties in good health and CMV-seropositive.

V and J are TRBV11-3 and TRBJ2-5; TRBD2 agrees at 16 bases. Losses at the gene ends were 6 bases for V and 5 bases for J; bases not matched to a gene: 9. CDR3 length equals 17 residues. Germline V lookup: CDR1 SGHNT, CDR2 YENEEA. The CDR3 sequence is CASRPGTSGGAFETQYF. DNA for the CDR3: TGTGCCAGCAGGCCCGGGACTAGCGGGGGGGCCTTCGAGACCCAGTACTTC.

V gene TRBV30 combines with J gene TRBJ1-5, with D hard to call. Germline CDR1 is GTSNPN and CDR2 is SVGIG (reference sequence). Trimming left V 3 bases short and J 5 bases short, with 11 bases between. The CDR3 loop spans 13 amino acids. CDR3 protein: CAWSAGRDQPQHF. The CDR3 DNA reads as TGTGCCTGGAGCGCCGGGAGGGATCAGCCCCAGCATTTT.

This clone appeared a single time. This chain uses TRBV10-2 with TRBJ2-7; weak D call: TRBD1 (6 bases). The CDR3 consists of 17 residues. From germline, CDR1 is WSHSY and CDR2 SAAADI. V lost 2 bases and J lost 3, with 20 bases in between. The CDR3, as DNA: TGCGCCAGCAGTGAGGGTGTCAGGGGACGACCCAGCTACGAGCAGTACTTC. It encodes CASSEGVRGRPSYEQYF.

This clone was observed a handful of times. The chain uses TRBV2 and TRBJ1-1; D uncertain. V lost 6 bases, J lost 5 bases, and 7 bases lay in between. CDR3 size: 11 residues. Germline V gene sequence: CDR1 SNHLY, CDR2 FYNNEI. CDR3 protein: CASRGGTEAFF. In nucleotides, the CDR3 is TGTGCCAGCAGAGGAGGTACTGAAGCTTTCTTT. Full variable domain (outside the CDR3, taken from reference TRBV2 and TRBJ1-1): EPEVTQTPSHQVTQMGQEVILRCVPISNHLYFYWYRQILGQKVEFLVSFYNNEISEKSEIFDDQFSVERPDGSNFTLKIRSTKLEDSAMYFCASRGGTEAFFGQGTRLTVV.

This clone appeared a single time. The CDR3 here is CATKGAATNEKLFF. CDR3 in DNA: TGTGCCACTAAGGGGGCCGCAACTAATGAAAAACTGTTTTTT. V gene TRBV28 combines with J gene TRBJ1-4, with 7 bases aligning to TRBD1. Unmatched junction bases numbered 5, after V lost 10 bases and J lost 0 bases. In germline, CDR1 is MDHEN, CDR2 SYDVKM. The CDR3 length is 14 residues.

V is TRBV29-1 and J is TRBJ2-1; D possibly corresponds to TRBD1 (5 bases). Germline values: CDR1 SQVTM, CDR2 ANQGSEA. Trimming pared 6 bases from V and 0 bases from J, leaving 18 bases between. This CDR3 contains 16 residues. The CDR3 DNA sequence: TGCAGCGTGGTTGCCCGGGCAGGGCTCTCCTACAATGAGCAGTTCTTC. Translated, it gives CSVVARAGLSYNEQFF.

The gene calls are TRBV5-1 and TRBJ2-5; TRBD2 matches at 9 bases. The V gene's germline CDR1 is SGHRS and CDR2 YFSETQ. V lost 3 bases to trimming and J lost 4 bases; unmatched junction nucleotides: 10. The length of the CDR3 is 16 residues. CDR3 sequence reads: CASSWGIAGAAETQYF. As DNA, the CDR3 is TGCGCCAGCAGCTGGGGTATAGCGGGAGCGGCAGAGACCCAGTACTTC. The full variable domain, rest sourced from reference TRBV5-1 and TRBJ2-5, is KAGVTQTPRYLIKTRGQQVTLSCSPISGHRSVSWYQQTPGQGLQFLFEYFSETQRNKGNFPGRFSGRQFSNSRSEMNVSTLELGDSALYLCASSWGIAGAAETQYFGPGTRLLVL.

This chain connects TRBV2 to TRBJ2-5, with 7 bases lining up with TRBD2. The V gene end was trimmed by 9 bases and the J gene end by 1 base; junction bases not matched to a gene: 2. CDR3 length: 12 amino acids. Germline CDR1 and CDR2: SNHLY and FYNNEI. The CDR3 bases are TGTGCCAGTAGGACTAGCCAAGAGACCCAGTACTTC. This translates into CASRTSQETQYF. Based on the CDR3 plus reference TRBV2 and TRBJ2-5, the full variable domain is EPEVTQTPSHQVTQMGQEVILRCVPISNHLYFYWYRQILGQKVEFLVSFYNNEISEKSEIFDDQFSVERPDGSNFTLKIRSTKLEDSAMYFCASRTSQETQYFGPGTRLLVL.

V usage is TRBV7-2 and J usage is TRBJ1-2; TRBD1 is a possible D gene (5 bases). CDR1 is SGHTA, CDR2 FQGNSA, per germline. The V end lost 2 bases, the J end lost 4 bases, and 17 bases lay between the germline ends. The CDR3 runs to 16 residues. The CDR3 loop is CASSLSPLLRAYGYTF. The CDR3 coding sequence is TGTGCCAGCAGCTTAAGCCCCCTCCTCAGGGCCTATGGCTACACCTTC.

This clone was seen once. The V call is TRBV7-3, the J call TRBJ2-7; 7 bases are a match to TRBD2. Germline CDR1 is SGHTA and CDR2 is FQGTGA. The ends lost 2 bases at V and 1 base at J; junction bases unmatched: 5. The CDR3 covers 15 residues. CDR3 region: CASSLLGGGSYEQYF. The CDR3 DNA reads as TGTGCCAGCAGCTTATTAGGCGGGGGATCCTACGAGCAGTACTTC.

About this clone: A read error may produce the germline difference seen at one junction end. This sequence joins TRBV7-8 and TRBJ2-7; TRBD2 agrees at 11 bases. CDR1 and CDR2 (germline): SGHVS, FQNEAQ. CDR3 length equals 14 residues. CDR3 amino acids: CASSSRPTSGRVNF. The DNA of the CDR3 is TGTGCCAGCAGCTCCCGCCCCACTAGCGGGAGAGTGAACTTC.

This clone came up a few times. The chain uses TRBV7-9 and TRBJ1-2; no clear D gene. Germline V gives CDR1 SEHNR, CDR2 FQNEAQ (reference sequence). V gave up 2 bases and J gave up 8 bases, with 9 bases separating them. This CDR3 is built from 12 residues. The CDR3 sequence is CASSLSVRGYTF. The CDR3 coding sequence is TGTGCCAGCAGCTTAAGCGTCCGGGGCTACACCTTC.

The table lists this clone with a few counts. The chain combines TRBV6-5 with TRBJ1-2, with D possibly matching TRBD1 (5 bases). CDR1 is MNHEY, CDR2 SVGAGI, per germline. The CDR3 totals 12 residues. The ends were cut back, 6 bases at V and 5 bases at J, with 10 bases in the middle. CDR3 coding DNA: TGTGCCAGCAGCCAAGACAGATATGGCTACACCTTC. This translates into CASSQDRYGYTF.

The genes are TRBV27 and TRBJ1-5; D may be TRBD1 (5 bases). In germline, CDR1 is MNHEY, CDR2 SMNVEV (reference sequence). Trimming pared 2 bases from V and 12 bases from J, leaving 17 bases between. The CDR3 has 14 residues. The CDR3 DNA reads as TGTGCCAGCAGTTTAAATCGGGACTTTCCGCTCCAGCATTTT. Its protein is CASSLNRDFPLQHF.

The V gene is TRBV7-2, the J gene TRBJ2-1; no reliable D call. The CDR3 has 14 residues. The germline V and J ends were trimmed by 1 base and 2 bases, with 6 bases remaining between them. Germline-derived CDR1 and CDR2 are SGHTA and FQGNSA. The CDR3 reads CASSLEPTYNEQFF. CDR3 bases: TGTGCCAGCAGCTTAGAGCCTACCTACAATGAGCAGTTCTTC. Using reference TRBV7-2 and TRBJ2-1 for the parts outside the CDR3, the full variable domain is GAGVSQSPSNKVTEKGKDVELRCDPISGHTALYWYRQSLGQGLEFLIYFQGNSAPDKSGLPSDRFSAERTGGSVSTLTIQRTQQEDSAVYLCASSLEPTYNEQFFGPGTRLTVL.

This clone was counted once. The genes are TRBV20-1 and TRBJ1-5, with D unresolved. Germline CDR1 and CDR2: DFQATT and SNEGSKA (reference sequence). Trimming took off 1 base at V and 12 bases at J, with 10 bases between the two ends. This CDR3 contains 11 residues. The CDR3 spells CSARVETHQHF. The CDR3 DNA is TGCAGTGCTAGAGTTGAGACACACCAGCATTTT.

The gene calls are TRBV5-1 and TRBJ1-1, with TRBD1 identical over 7 bases. The CDR3 has 15 amino acids. The V gene end was trimmed by 5 bases and the J gene end by 2 bases; junction bases not matched to a gene: 9. Germline V gene data show CDR1 as SGHRS and CDR2 as YFSETQ. The CDR3 DNA reads TGCGCCAGCAGACCTAGGGACAGATTAAACACTGAAGCTTTCTTT. It translates to CASRPRDRLNTEAFF. Variable domain in full (rest from reference TRBV5-1 and TRBJ1-1): KAGVTQTPRYLIKTRGQQVTLSCSPISGHRSVSWYQQTPGQGLQFLFEYFSETQRNKGNFPGRFSGRQFSNSRSEMNVSTLELGDSALYLCASRPRDRLNTEAFFGQGTRLTVV.